Presented here are 28 T cell receptor beta chains from one specimen sequenced in a study of CD8 T cells in ankylosing spondylitis. TCRdb re-called the 5' RACE reads with MiXCR, one entry per CDR3 protein. Here the sample spans 130,000 or so distinct CDR3 sequences, about 6.4% being singletons. Sample: blood, either unsorted or a sorted T cell fraction (not recorded which). These TCRs come from a male donor with ankylosing spondylitis or in good health (not recorded which).

This clonotype was seen at least ten times. The rearrangement links TRBV5-1 to TRBJ1-4; 8 nucleotides agree with TRBD1. The V and J ends lost 3 bases and 0 bases, in that order; junction bases with no gene match: 1. This CDR3 has 15 amino acids. Germline assignment: CDR1 SGHRS and CDR2 YFSETQ. The CDR3 protein is CASSSQGATNEKLFF. CDR3 coding DNA: TGCGCCAGCAGCTCACAGGGGGCAACTAATGAAAAACTGTTTTTT.

This clonotype was observed many times. V usage is TRBV7-2 and J usage is TRBJ2-1, with 12 bases identical to TRBD1. The J segment lost 9 bases and the V segment lost 1 base, leaving 4 bases of the junction unmatched. CDR1 is SGHTA and CDR2 is FQGNSA in the germline V gene. This CDR3 region has 15 residues. The CDR3 nucleotides read TGTGCCAGCAGCTTAGAGGGACAGGGGGCTGTTGAGCAGTTCTTC. Amino acids: CASSLEGQGAVEQFF.

This clonotype has a count of ten or more. The rearrangement links TRBV5-1 to TRBJ2-3; weak D call: TRBD2 (6 bases). The germline V gene has CDR1 SGHRS and CDR2 YFSETQ. V was pared by 0 bases and J by 9 bases, with 23 bases between. The CDR3 contains 17 residues. The CDR3 DNA reads TGCGCCAGCAGCTTGGATGGCCCAGCGGGCACACAGCCGACGCAGTATTTT. The encoded protein is CASSLDGPAGTQPTQYF.

This clonotype was seen repeatedly, ten times or more. The CDR3 DNA reads as TGTGCCAGCAGCTTTAATTCACCCCTCCACTTT. Its translation: CASSFNSPLHF. The chain has TRBV7-9 and TRBJ1-6; D remains unclear. Looked up from germline, CDR1 is SEHNR and CDR2 is FQNEAQ (reference sequence). The V end lost 3 bases, the J end lost 6 bases, and 0 bases lay between the germline ends. The CDR3 is made up of 11 amino acids.

As concerns this clonotype: It may be a read error: a sequence one base away is much more abundant. The chain is built from TRBV30 and TRBJ2-7, with D maybe TRBD1 (6 bases). CDR3 length equals 13 residues. The germline CDR1 and CDR2 sequences are GTSNPN and SVGIG (reference sequence). The CDR3 DNA reads as TGTGCCTGGAGTGTAGGGGGTTCCTACGGGCAGTACTTC. Protein: CAWSVGGSYGQYF.

The table lists this clonotype with many counts. The chain employs TRBV20-1 and TRBJ2-1; 10 bases map to TRBD1. Germline CDR1 and CDR2: DFQATT and SNEGSKA (reference sequence). This CDR3 region has 14 residues. J lost 9 bases, V lost 2 bases, and 7 bases had no gene match. The CDR3 nucleotides are TGCAGTGCTAGATCCGGGACAGGGGCCACTGAGCAGTTCTTC. This gives the protein CSARSGTGATEQFF.

This clonotype was recorded many times. The rearrangement links TRBV2 to TRBJ2-1; D may be TRBD1 or TRBD2 (5 bases each). The germline gives CDR1 SNHLY, CDR2 FYNNEI. The germline V and J ends were trimmed by 1 base and 8 bases, with 15 bases remaining between them. The CDR3 has 15 residues. This CDR3 reads CASSEGVRVRDEQFF. DNA of the CDR3: TGTGCCAGCAGTGAAGGTGTCAGGGTGAGGGATGAGCAGTTCTTC.

Many counts were recorded for this clonotype. The chain employs TRBV5-6 and TRBJ1-1, with 9 bases that match TRBD1. From germline, CDR1 is SGHDT and CDR2 YYEEEE. This CDR3 has 16 residues. V lost 4 bases and J lost 5; bases outside the gene matches: 12. The DNA for the CDR3 is TGTGCCAGCAGCGGACTCGGACAGGGGTTAGAAACTGAAGCTTTCTTT. Translating gives CASSGLGQGLETEAFF.

This clonotype has ten or more counts. The chain carries TRBV5-1 and TRBJ2-7; 7 nucleotides align to TRBD1. The CDR3 has 13 amino acids. Unmatched junction bases numbered 2, after V lost 0 bases and J lost 5 bases. Per germline, CDR1 SGHRS and CDR2 YFSETQ. CDR3 loop: CASSLAQGDEQYF. The CDR3 nucleotides read TGCGCCAGCAGCTTGGCCCAGGGGGACGAGCAGTACTTC.

This chain uses TRBV20-1 with TRBJ2-7; 9 nucleotides agree with TRBD2. With 6 bases clipped from V and 3 bases from J, the junction kept 6 bases outside the gene matches. This CDR3 contains 13 residues. CDR1 DFQATT and CDR2 SNEGSKA come from the germline V gene (reference sequence). The CDR3 DNA reads TGCAGTGCGCAACTAGCGGGTCTCTACGAGCAGTACTTC. Encoded protein: CSAQLAGLYEQYF.

This clonotype was observed at least ten times. The CDR3 nucleotides read TGCAGCGTTAGAGGTTCCGGGACAATCACCGGGGAGCTGTTTTTT. Protein: CSVRGSGTITGELFF. This chain joins TRBV29-1 and TRBJ2-2; D is possibly TRBD1 (6 bases). Germline V gene sequence: CDR1 SQVTM, CDR2 ANQGSEA. The CDR3 has 15 residues. Trimming stripped 5 bases from V and 4 bases from J, with 17 bases between.

This clonotype has at least ten counts. The chain is built from TRBV12-3 or TRBV12-4 and TRBJ2-7, with D maybe TRBD1 (6 bases). Between the trimmed V and J ends, which lost 2 bases and 0 bases, there was a span of 11 bases. This CDR3 spans 15 amino acids. CDR3 sequence reads: CASSLRGTPSYEQYF. In nucleotides, the CDR3 is TGTGCCAGCAGTTTAAGGGGGACCCCCTCCTACGAGCAGTACTTC.

This clonotype was detected many times. The CDR3 reads CASSQTGQGTEAFF. The CDR3 bases are TGCGCCAGCAGCCAGACCGGACAGGGCACTGAAGCTTTCTTT. This chain joins TRBV4-1 and TRBJ1-1; TRBD1 aligns across 8 bases. CDR3 length: 14 amino acids. The germline gives CDR1 MGHRA, CDR2 YSYEKL. Germline trimming cut 3 bases from V and 4 bases from J; bases unmatched to any gene: 4.

This clonotype came up many times. The J gene is TRBJ2-5, the V gene TRBV10-3; no clear D. V was cut by 4 bases and J by 4 bases, with 13 bases left in between. Germline assignment: CDR1 ENHRY and CDR2 SYGVKD. There are 14 residues in the CDR3. The CDR3 region is CAISVSGWAETQYF. In DNA, the CDR3 is TGTGCCATCAGTGTGTCAGGCTGGGCAGAGACCCAGTACTTC.

This clonotype was seen repeatedly, ten times or more. This sequence joins TRBV10-3 and TRBJ2-3; 7 bases line up with TRBD1. The CDR3 totals 15 residues. The V and J ends lost 4 bases and 2 bases, in that order; junction bases with no gene match: 6. Germline assignment: CDR1 ENHRY and CDR2 SYGVKD. Here the CDR3 reads CAISGRDSHTDTQYF. The CDR3 DNA reads TGTGCCATCAGTGGCCGGGACAGTCACACAGATACGCAGTATTTT.

This clonotype occurred a few times. This chain uses TRBV7-6 with TRBJ1-4; D is perhaps TRBD1 (5 bases). The CDR3 sequence is 15 residues long. Trimming shortened V by 5 bases and J by 10 bases, and 20 bases separated the two germline ends. CDR1 and CDR2 from the germline V gene are SGHVS and FNYEAQ. The CDR3 DNA is TGTGCCAGCAGCCCCCTAGGGGAGGCCCCCGGAAAACTGTTTTTT. Protein product: CASSPLGEAPGKLFF.

In this sample, this clonotype turned up many times. The rearrangement uses TRBV28 and TRBJ2-2, with 9 bases lining up with TRBD1. The CDR3 extends over 17 amino acids. The trim removed 1 base at V and 6 bases at J, leaving 9 bases unmatched. The germline CDR1 and CDR2 sequences are MDHEN and SYDVKM. The chain's CDR3 is CASSLYHEGQGAGELFF. In DNA form, the CDR3 reads TGTGCCAGCAGTTTATATCACGAGGGACAGGGTGCCGGGGAGCTGTTTTTT.

With regard to this clonotype: This may be a read error: a much more frequent sequence differs by one nucleotide. CDR3 residues: CASRIEGGETEAFF. In DNA, the CDR3 is TGTGCCAGCAGAATAGAGGGAGGAGAAACTGAAGCTTTCTTT. The chain couples TRBV6-2 or TRBV6-3 to TRBJ1-1; D gene uncertain. The CDR3 is 14 residues long. In germline, CDR1 is MNHEY, CDR2 SVGEGT. V was shortened by 6 bases and J by 5 bases, with 16 bases between the two germline ends.

At least ten counts were recorded for this clonotype. The chain is built from TRBV12-3 or TRBV12-4 and TRBJ2-1; tentative D call: TRBD2 (5 bases). This CDR3 is built from 14 residues. Trimming cost V 7 bases and J 4 bases, with 14 bases left between them. CDR3 in amino acids: CASKGSDSYNEQFF. The CDR3 bases are TGTGCCAGCAAAGGGTCGGACTCTTACAATGAGCAGTTCTTC.

This clonotype was counted ten times or more. CDR3 bases: TGTGCCTGCCTACGGGGGGACGTCTACGAGCAGTACTTC. Protein: CACLRGDVYEQYF. The genes are TRBV30 and TRBJ2-7; the match to TRBD2 covers 7 bases. The junction had 8 bases not matched to a gene; V was cut back by 6 bases and J by 3 bases. This CDR3 comprises 13 residues. The germline gives CDR1 GTSNPN, CDR2 SVGIG (reference sequence). Complete variable domain (other parts from reference TRBV30 and TRBJ2-7): SQTIHQWPATLVQPVGSPLSLECTVEGTSNPNLYWYRQAAGRGLQLLFYSVGIGQISSEVPQNLSASRPQDRQFILSSKKLLLSDSGFYLCACLRGDVYEQYFGPGTRLTVT.

Many counts were recorded for this clonotype. The gene calls are TRBV23-1 and TRBJ1-5; 7 nucleotides match TRBD1. TRBV23-1 is sorted into the ORF group, with uncertain function. The CDR3 extends over 14 amino acids. J was trimmed by 6 bases and V by 4 bases; bases with no gene match: 6. The CDR3 nucleotides read TGCGCCAGCAGTCGAAACAGGGGAACTCAGCCCCAGCATTTT. Protein product: CASSRNRGTQPQHF.

In this sample, this clonotype turned up many times. This chain uses TRBV7-9 with TRBJ2-1; D is undetermined. CDR3 length: 13 amino acids. Trimming removed 5 bases from V and 8 bases from J, with 13 bases in between. Germline-derived CDR1 and CDR2 are SEHNR and FQNEAQ (reference sequence). The CDR3: CASSRPLPYEQFF. The CDR3 DNA follows: TGTGCCAGCAGCAGGCCTCTCCCTTATGAGCAGTTCTTC. Based on the CDR3 plus reference TRBV7-9 and TRBJ2-1, the full variable domain is DTGVSQNPRHKITKRGQNVTFRCDPISEHNRLYWYRQTLGQGPEFLTYFQNEAQLEKSRLLSDRFSAERPKGSFSTLEIQRTEQGDSAMYLCASSRPLPYEQFFGPGTRLTVL.

This clonotype was counted ten times or more. The chain is built from TRBV10-3 and TRBJ2-1; 9 nucleotides align to TRBD2. Germline CDR1 reads ENHRY; CDR2 reads SYGVKD. The CDR3 is 12 amino acids. J lost 10 bases, V lost 10 bases, and 8 bases had no gene match. Written as DNA, the CDR3 is TGTGCCACCGTGACTAGCGGTGGGGAGCAGTTCTTC. It codes for CATVTSGGEQFF.

This clonotype was recorded at least ten times. This chain links TRBV5-1 with TRBJ2-1; 7 nucleotides line up with TRBD2. Looked up from germline, CDR1 is SGHRS and CDR2 is YFSETQ. V gave up 4 bases and J gave up 2 bases; unmatched junction bases: 3. This CDR3 comprises 14 residues. CDR3 bases: TGCGCCAGCAGCATAGGACTAGCCTACAATGAGCAGTTCTTC. Amino acids: CASSIGLAYNEQFF. Full variable domain (missing parts from reference TRBV5-1 and TRBJ2-1): KAGVTQTPRYLIKTRGQQVTLSCSPISGHRSVSWYQQTPGQGLQFLFEYFSETQRNKGNFPGRFSGRQFSNSRSEMNVSTLELGDSALYLCASSIGLAYNEQFFGPGTRLTVL.

This clonotype appeared many times. Compared with germline, one end of the junction differs, possibly owing to a read error. The chain joins TRBV7-7 to TRBJ1-4; D unclear. The CDR3 has 17 amino acids. CDR1 is SSHAT and CDR2 is FNYEAQ in the germline V gene (reference sequence). The CDR3 sequence: CASSPGVRRSATEKLFF. CDR3 DNA sequence: TGTGCTAGCAGCCCTGGCGTAAGGCGATCGGCGACGGAAAAACTGTTTTTT.

This clonotype was counted ten times or more. This sequence joins TRBV5-6 and TRBJ2-7; D uncertain. Trimming removed 0 bases at V and 5 bases at J, with 3 bases between. Germline CDR1 and CDR2: SGHDT and YYEEEE. The CDR3 consists of 11 residues. The CDR3 DNA sequence: TGTGCCAGCAGCTTGGTGGACGAGCAGTACTTC. Translation gives CASSLVDEQYF.

This clonotype was recorded at least ten times. This rearrangement joins TRBV29-1 to TRBJ2-5, with 8 bases that match TRBD2. Germline V lookup: CDR1 SQVTM, CDR2 ANQGSEA. The V and J ends lost 7 bases and 1 base, in that order; junction bases with no gene match: 11. This CDR3 spans 15 amino acids. The CDR3 nucleotides read TGCAGCGCTAGAAGCGGGGGAAGCCCCCAAGAGACCCAGTACTTC. This translates into CSARSGGSPQETQYF.

This clonotype was counted many times. V is TRBV3-1 and J is TRBJ2-1; D assignment may be TRBD1 or TRBD2 (5 bases each). V was pared by 0 bases and J by 1 base, with 10 bases between. The CDR3 length is 16 residues. Germline values: CDR1 LGHDT, CDR2 YNNKEL (reference sequence). The CDR3 sequence is CASSQERGLSYNEQFF. The CDR3, as DNA: TGTGCCAGCAGCCAAGAACGGGGCCTTTCCTACAATGAGCAGTTCTTC.